The 20 T cell receptor beta chains given below trace back to one sample, sequenced in a study of blood T cell repertoires in COVID-19 (dated by TCRdb to 2018 to 2020). Receptor libraries were prepared by the immunoSEQ multiplex PCR assay. TCRdb holds this immuneACCESS table with in-frame rearrangements only. Some clones are missing; in checked studies, unresolved V genes explain under half, and the rest has no known cause. This sample comprises 230,000 or so clones, approximately 81% of them detected only once. The top ten clones comprise about 20% of the sample. The sample consisted of peripheral blood. Receptors originate from a man aged 30 to 39 with active or convalescent COVID-19.

The rearrangement uses TRBV5-1 and TRBJ1-4; TRBD1 aligns across 8 bases. CDR3 length: 17 amino acids. Trimming took 0 bases from V and 4 from J; bases not matched to a gene: 8. Germline assignment: CDR1 SGHRS and CDR2 YFSETQ. Here the CDR3 reads CASSLAGRGLGNEKLFF. The CDR3 bases are TGCGCCAGCAGCTTGGCCGGCAGGGGGCTTGGTAATGAAAAACTGTTTTTT.

V is TRBV6-5 and J is TRBJ2-7; a weak D match, TRBD1 (6 bases). From germline, CDR1 is MNHEY and CDR2 SVGAGI. The CDR3 length is 15 residues. V was pared by 0 bases and J by 4 bases, with 13 bases between. CDR3 residues: CASSYSGGEGYEQYF. The CDR3, as DNA: TGTGCCAGCAGTTACTCAGGGGGTGAAGGTTACGAGCAGTACTTC.

A single count supports this clone. The chain recombines TRBV5-4 with TRBJ1-3; 8 bases are shared with TRBD1. The CDR3 has 17 residues. CDR1 SGHNT and CDR2 YYREEE come from the germline V gene (reference sequence). The V gene end was trimmed by 0 bases and the J gene end by 1 base; junction bases not matched to a gene: 6. CDR3: CASSLGARGRSGNTIYF. CDR3 coding DNA: TGTGCCAGCAGCTTGGGGGCCAGGGGGCGGTCTGGAAACACCATATATTTT. The variable domain in full, with the rest retrieved from reference TRBV5-4 and TRBJ1-3, is ETGVTQSPTHLIKTRGQQVTLRCSSQSGHNTVSWYQQALGQGPQFIFQYYREEENGRGNFPPRFSGLQFPNYSSELNVNALELDDSALYLCASSLGARGRSGNTIYFGEGSWLTVV.

This clone was counted a few times. This chain connects TRBV19 to TRBJ1-1, with TRBD1 as a possible D gene (5 bases). V was shortened by 7 bases and J by 1 base, with 16 bases between the two germline ends. Germline assignment: CDR1 LNHDA and CDR2 SQIVND (reference sequence). This CDR3 has 15 residues. CDR3 residues: CASTLGLGGNTEAFF. The CDR3 bases are TGTGCCAGTACCCTTGGCCTGGGGGGGAACACTGAAGCTTTCTTT.

The V call is TRBV21-1, the J call TRBJ2-1; the table's D call of TRBD1 was not tested on the DNA. TRBV21-1 is tagged as a pseudogene. This CDR3 is built from 15 residues. CDR3 sequence: CASSKDPSSYNEQFF. In DNA, the CDR3 is TGTGCCAGCAGCAAAGACCCCAGCTCCTACAATGAGCAGTTCTTC.

V is TRBV11-3 and J is TRBJ2-3; D may be TRBD1 (5 bases). The V and J ends lost 1 base and 0 bases respectively, with 5 bases between them. The CDR3 runs 14 residues. Looked up from germline, CDR1 is SGHNT and CDR2 is YENEEA. The CDR3 sequence: CASSLGQSTDTQYF. DNA of the CDR3: TGTGCCAGCAGCTTAGGACAGAGCACAGATACGCAGTATTTT.

The chain links TRBV18 to TRBJ1-1; D possibly corresponds to TRBD1 (5 bases). Trimming stripped 4 bases from V and 5 bases from J, with 11 bases between. The CDR3 spans 13 residues. Germline values: CDR1 KGHSH, CDR2 LQKENI. CDR3 in DNA: TGTGCCAGCTCACGGGACCGGGGGACTGAAGCTTTCTTT. Its protein is CASSRDRGTEAFF.

In its sample, this clone was seen a few times. V gene TRBV5-1 combines with J gene TRBJ2-1, with 8 nucleotides matching TRBD1. After removal of 2 bases from V and 6 bases from J, the junction contained 7 bases not matched to a gene. The length of the CDR3 is 15 residues. Germline CDR1 is SGHRS and CDR2 is YFSETQ. The CDR3 sequence is CASSFGKTGANEQFF. The CDR3 DNA follows: TGCGCCAGCAGCTTTGGTAAGACAGGGGCCAATGAGCAGTTCTTC.

J is TRBJ1-1 and V is TRBV2; 7 positions agree with TRBD1. Trimming removed 3 bases from V and 2 bases from J; junction bases left unmatched: 3. The CDR3 contains 14 residues. Germline CDR1 reads SNHLY; CDR2 reads FYNNEI. CDR3 DNA: TGTGCCAGCAGTGACGGGACAGCTAACACTGAAGCTTTCTTT. This translates into CASSDGTANTEAFF.

This clone was recorded once. The chain recombines TRBV5-4 with TRBJ2-7, with D maybe TRBD2 (6 bases). CDR3 length equals 13 residues. V was cut by 4 bases and J by 3 bases, with 11 bases left in between. Germline values: CDR1 SGHNT, CDR2 YYREEE (reference sequence). DNA of the CDR3: TGTGCCAGCAGCCTCGGAGGGATCTACGAGCAGTACTTC. This encodes CASSLGGIYEQYF. The full variable domain, with the rest looked up from reference TRBV5-4 and TRBJ2-7, is ETGVTQSPTHLIKTRGQQVTLRCSSQSGHNTVSWYQQALGQGPQFIFQYYREEENGRGNFPPRFSGLQFPNYSSELNVNALELDDSALYLCASSLGGIYEQYFGPGTRLTVT.

This clone was picked up one time. The chain employs TRBV5-6 and TRBJ2-1; TRBD1 is a possible D gene (5 bases). This CDR3 has 13 residues. In germline, CDR1 is SGHDT, CDR2 YYEEEE. Trimming cost V 6 bases and J 4 bases, with 11 bases left between them. CDR3 nucleotide sequence: TGTGCCAGCATTCAGGGTTCGTACAATGAGCAGTTCTTC. This encodes CASIQGSYNEQFF.

This clone turned up a few times. The V and J genes are TRBV12-2 and TRBJ1-4. TRBV12-2 is tagged as a pseudogene. The CDR3 is 13 amino acids. In DNA form, the CDR3 reads TGTGCAAGTCGCTTAGCCCGGTGGGAAAAACTGTTTTTT. Translation: CASRLARWEKLFF.

The J gene is TRBJ2-5, the V gene TRBV1; the table names TRBD2, a call not compared with the DNA. TRBV1 is tagged as a pseudogene. This CDR3 region has 14 residues. CDR3 residues: CTSGPRRGGETQYF. The CDR3 region has the DNA TGCACCAGCGGGCCCCGGCGGGGGGGAGAGACCCAGTACTTC.

The rearrangement links TRBV5-8 to TRBJ1-1; D is possibly TRBD1 (6 bases). The ends were cut back, 2 bases at V and 10 bases at J, with 9 bases in the middle. CDR1 and CDR2 from the germline V gene are SGHTS and YDEGEE. The CDR3 has 11 residues. The CDR3 here is CASSFGRGAFF. CDR3 nucleotides: TGTGCCAGCAGCTTCGGCAGGGGAGCTTTCTTT.

This clone was detected once. CDR3 loop: CASSLGSQAHPLHF. The CDR3 nucleotides are TGTGCCAGCAGCTTAGGATCGCAGGCGCATCCCCTCCACTTT. The J gene is TRBJ1-6, the V gene TRBV7-9; no firm D call. Germline V gene data show CDR1 as SEHNR and CDR2 as FQNEAQ (reference sequence). The CDR3 covers 14 residues. V was trimmed by 1 base and J by 13 bases, leaving 14 bases between them.

This clone is a singleton in its sample. This chain joins TRBV28 and TRBJ2-3; 11 bases align to TRBD2. Trimming cost V 6 bases and J 6 bases; bases outside gene matches: 8. Germline lookup yields CDR1 MDHEN and CDR2 SYDVKM. This CDR3 has 15 amino acids. The DNA for the CDR3 is TGTGCCAGCAGAAATAGCGGGGGGGCCCGGGATACGCAGTATTTT. It encodes CASRNSGGARDTQYF.

The chain links TRBV28 to TRBJ2-7; 7 bases agree with TRBD1. Germline CDR1 and CDR2: MDHEN and SYDVKM. The CDR3 consists of 19 residues. V trimming: 8 bases; J trimming: 4 bases; junction bases outside the gene matches: 26. DNA for the CDR3: TGTGCCAGCTCCCCCCAGACAGGGATTCACCCCAAAGTCCCTTACGAGCAGTACTTC. As protein: CASSPQTGIHPKVPYEQYF. Variable domain in full (rest from reference TRBV28 and TRBJ2-7): DVKVTQSSRYLVKRTGEKVFLECVQDMDHENMFWYRQDPGLGLRLIYFSYDVKMKEKGDIPEGYSVSREKKERFSLILESASTNQTSMYLCASSPQTGIHPKVPYEQYFGPGTRLTVT.

The chain links TRBV19 to TRBJ1-1; 7 positions agree with TRBD1. The ends lost 5 bases at V and 1 base at J; junction bases unmatched: 7. Looked up from germline, CDR1 is LNHDA and CDR2 is SQIVND (reference sequence). This CDR3 region has 15 residues. The CDR3 coding sequence is TGTGCCAGTAGTTTATCCGGGACAGCGAACACTGAAGCTTTCTTT. Protein: CASSLSGTANTEAFF.

This chain's CDR3 is CASSIAHGYEQYF. CDR3 DNA: TGTGCCAGTAGTATAGCCCACGGCTACGAGCAGTACTTC. The chain carries TRBV19 and TRBJ2-7; unclear D gene. The CDR3 extends over 13 amino acids. Germline assignment: CDR1 LNHDA and CDR2 SQIVND (reference sequence). V lost 1 base and J 3 bases, leaving 7 bases between the germline ends.

The J gene is TRBJ2-7, the V gene TRBV27, with D tentatively TRBD1 (5 bases). The length of the CDR3 is 13 residues. From germline, CDR1 is MNHEY and CDR2 SMNVEV (reference sequence). Trimming stripped 3 bases from V and 2 bases from J, with 8 bases between. Here the CDR3 DNA reads TGTGCCAGCAGTTTGGGCAGGGCCTACGAGCAGTACTTC. This sequence encodes CASSLGRAYEQYF.